This TCR beta chain was documented in a study of sequential checkpoint blockade in melanoma. Per the germline V gene, CDR1 is SGDLS and CDR2 is YYNGEE. Trimming took 3 bases from V and 1 from J, leaving 11 bases between them. The CDR3 contains 15 residues. The treatment was: randomized to nivolumab then ipilimumab (arm A) or the reverse (arm B). The data were produced by immunoSEQ multiplex PCR, yet TCRdb's version contains in-frame clones alone and is incomplete. Counted here are about 3,700 clones, roughly 25% occurring once; the ten biggest clones make up 20% to 25%. The chain has TRBV9 and TRBJ2-1; D is uncertain. This clonotype was obtained from a human donor with melanoma. The sample was tumor tissue (inferred from file names), taken from a patient given nivolumab and ipilimumab in sequence. This chain's CDR3 is CASSGQSISYNEQFF. The CDR3 DNA reads TGTGCCAGCAGCGGGCAAAGCATATCCTACAATGAGCAGTTCTTC.